These T cell receptor beta chains were read from a single sample in a study of brain T cells in children with intractable seizures. Profiled with immunoSEQ multiplex PCR; TCRdb holds only in-frame clones, not every one. Of about 80,000 clones detected, approximately 89% appear once; the ten largest clones hold around 24%. The specimen was peripheral blood, collected at surgery. The origin of the receptors is a girl aged 2 to 10 with Rasmussen encephalitis and intractable seizures. Each CDR3 is given without its conserved first and last residue.

j_call v_call cdr3_aa
TRBJ2-1 TRBV6-1 ASSDLSSYNEQF
TRBJ2-5 TRBV12-5 ASGLIPQGALDQETQY
TRBJ2-7 TRBV4-1 ASSQEGKDRDEQY
TRBJ1-5 TRBV19 ASSRASHQPQH
TRBJ1-4 TRBV7-9 ASSPGTGREKLF
TRBJ2-3 TRBV4-1 ASSHPRGSGRSDTQY
TRBJ2-5 TRBV28 ASSLSETQY
TRBJ1-4 TRBV28 ASSLLDSKNRGTNEKLF
TRBJ2-7 TRBV7-9 ASLSASYEQY
TRBJ2-5 TRBV7-7 ASSPMGQQETQY
TRBJ2-7 TRBV3-1/TRBV3-2 ASSQEGATYEQY
TRBJ2-2 TRBV25-1 ASSDPIIATGELF
TRBJ1-5 TRBV1 TSSGGGHRNQPQH
TRBJ1-4 TRBV29-1 SVGQGAGEKLF
TRBJ2-7 TRBV27 ASSGWGVPGPHLRYEQY
TRBJ1-2 TRBV28 ASSQNTMDRALQGYT
TRBJ2-6 TRBV29-1 SVEGTAGANVLT
TRBJ2-7 TRBV27 ASSLSPMASSYEQY
TRBJ2-3 TRBV5-1 ASSLPGTSGVSTDTQY
TRBJ1-1 TRBV5-1 ASTTGYTEAF
TRBJ1-4 TRBV12-3/TRBV12-4 ARGSALSEKLF
TRBJ2-6 TRBV30 AWTRLAILSGANVLT
TRBJ1-2 TRBV9 ASSVGGYGYT
TRBJ1-2 TRBV7-9 ASSLGDGNFFGYT
TRBJ2-3 TRBV5-4 ASSSPGAGDTQY
TRBJ1-1 TRBV5-5 ASSATGWGGMNTEAF
TRBJ2-2 TRBV7-9 ASSTIRGDGELF